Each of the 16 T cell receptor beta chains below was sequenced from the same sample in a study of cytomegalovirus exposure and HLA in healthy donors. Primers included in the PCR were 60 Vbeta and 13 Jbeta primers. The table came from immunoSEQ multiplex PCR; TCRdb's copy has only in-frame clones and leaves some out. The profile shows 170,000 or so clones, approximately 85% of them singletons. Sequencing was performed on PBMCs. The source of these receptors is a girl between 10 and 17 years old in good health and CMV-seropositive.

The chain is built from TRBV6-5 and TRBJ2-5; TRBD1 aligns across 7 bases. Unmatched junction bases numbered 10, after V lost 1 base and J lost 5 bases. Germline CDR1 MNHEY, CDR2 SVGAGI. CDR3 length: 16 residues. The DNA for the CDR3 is TGTGCCAGCAGTTACTTTACCGGGACAGCCGGGGAGACCCAGTACTTC. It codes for CASSYFTGTAGETQYF.

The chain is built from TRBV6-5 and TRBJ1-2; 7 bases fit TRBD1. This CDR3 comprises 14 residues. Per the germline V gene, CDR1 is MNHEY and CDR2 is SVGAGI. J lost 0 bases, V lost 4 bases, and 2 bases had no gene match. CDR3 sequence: CASSWDSSNYGYTF. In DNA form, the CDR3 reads TGTGCCAGCAGTTGGGACAGTTCTAACTATGGCTACACCTTC.

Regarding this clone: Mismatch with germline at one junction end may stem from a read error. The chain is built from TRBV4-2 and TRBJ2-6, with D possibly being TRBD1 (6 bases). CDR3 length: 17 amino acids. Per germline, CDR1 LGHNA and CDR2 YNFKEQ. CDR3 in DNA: TGTGCCAACAGCCAACCGGACAGCCTCTCTGGGGCCAACGTCCTGACTTTC. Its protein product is CANSQPDSLSGANVLTF.

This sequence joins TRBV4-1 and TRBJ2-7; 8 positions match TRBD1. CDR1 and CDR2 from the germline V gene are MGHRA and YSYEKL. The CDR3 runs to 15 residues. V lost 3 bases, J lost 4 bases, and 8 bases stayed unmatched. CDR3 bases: TGCGCCAGCAGCCATCGTCCGGACAGGGATTACGAGCAGTACTTC. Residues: CASSHRPDRDYEQYF.

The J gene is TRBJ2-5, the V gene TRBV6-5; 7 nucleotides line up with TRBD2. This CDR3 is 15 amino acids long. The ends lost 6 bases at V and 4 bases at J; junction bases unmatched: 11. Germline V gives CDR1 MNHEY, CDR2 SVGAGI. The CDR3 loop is CASRQGDSGGETQYF. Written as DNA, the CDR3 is TGTGCCAGCAGACAAGGGGACTCGGGAGGAGAGACCCAGTACTTC.

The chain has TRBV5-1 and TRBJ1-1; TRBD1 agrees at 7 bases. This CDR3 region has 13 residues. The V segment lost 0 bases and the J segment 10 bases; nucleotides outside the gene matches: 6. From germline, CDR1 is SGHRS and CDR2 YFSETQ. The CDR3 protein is CASSLGEGARAFF. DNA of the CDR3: TGCGCCAGCAGCTTGGGAGAGGGGGCGAGAGCTTTCTTT.

The DNA of the CDR3 is TGTGCCAGCAGCTTGCAGGGGGTGAACGGCTACACCTTC. Translated: CASSLQGVNGYTF. The chain recombines TRBV5-4 with TRBJ1-2; 7 bases line up with TRBD1. CDR1 is SGHNT and CDR2 is YYREEE in the germline V gene (reference sequence). The CDR3 contains 13 residues. J gave up 8 bases and V 1 base, and 5 bases lay outside the gene matches.

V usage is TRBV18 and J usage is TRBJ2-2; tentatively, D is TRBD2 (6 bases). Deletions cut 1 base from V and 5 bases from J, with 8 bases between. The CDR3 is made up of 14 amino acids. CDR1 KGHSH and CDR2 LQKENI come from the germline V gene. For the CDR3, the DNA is TGTGCCAGCTCACCACAGGGAGGAACCGGGGAGCTGTTTTTT. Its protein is CASSPQGGTGELFF.

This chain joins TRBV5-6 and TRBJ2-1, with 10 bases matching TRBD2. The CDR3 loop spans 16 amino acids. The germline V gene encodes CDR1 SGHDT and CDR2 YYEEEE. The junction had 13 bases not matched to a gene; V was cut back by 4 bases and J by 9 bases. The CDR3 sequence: CASSPPLSWTSGEQFF. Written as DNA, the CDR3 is TGTGCCAGCAGCCCCCCTCTTTCCTGGACTAGCGGTGAGCAGTTCTTC.

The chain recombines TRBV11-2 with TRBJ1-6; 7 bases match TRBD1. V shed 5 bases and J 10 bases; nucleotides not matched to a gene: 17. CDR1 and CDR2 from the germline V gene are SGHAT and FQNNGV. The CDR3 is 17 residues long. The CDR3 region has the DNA TGTGCCAGCAGCAAAGGGGGCCCTACAGGGGCCGACTCACCCCTCCACTTT. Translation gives CASSKGGPTGADSPLHF.

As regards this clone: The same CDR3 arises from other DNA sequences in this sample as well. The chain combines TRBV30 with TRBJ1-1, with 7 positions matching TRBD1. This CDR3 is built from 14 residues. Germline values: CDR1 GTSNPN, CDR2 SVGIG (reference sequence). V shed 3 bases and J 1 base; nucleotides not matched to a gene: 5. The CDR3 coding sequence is TGTGCCTGGAGGGGGGGACAGCCGAACACTGAAGCTTTCTTT. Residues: CAWRGGQPNTEAFF. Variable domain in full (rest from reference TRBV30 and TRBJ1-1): SQTIHQWPATLVQPVGSPLSLECTVEGTSNPNLYWYRQAAGRGLQLLFYSVGIGQISSEVPQNLSASRPQDRQFILSSKKLLLSDSGFYLCAWRGGQPNTEAFFGQGTRLTVV.

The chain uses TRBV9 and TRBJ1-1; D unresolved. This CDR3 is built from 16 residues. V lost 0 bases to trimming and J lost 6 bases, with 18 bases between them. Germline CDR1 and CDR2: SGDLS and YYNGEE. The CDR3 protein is CASSVGLTVAFPEAFF. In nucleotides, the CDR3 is TGTGCCAGCAGCGTAGGGCTTACAGTCGCGTTCCCTGAAGCTTTCTTT.

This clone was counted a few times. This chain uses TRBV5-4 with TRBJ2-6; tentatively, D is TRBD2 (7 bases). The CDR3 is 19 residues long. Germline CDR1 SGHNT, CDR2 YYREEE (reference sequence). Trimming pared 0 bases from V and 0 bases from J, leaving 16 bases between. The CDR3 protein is CASSLDWGRGSSGANVLTF. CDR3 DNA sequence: TGTGCCAGCAGCTTGGATTGGGGGAGGGGGAGCTCTGGGGCCAACGTCCTGACTTTC.

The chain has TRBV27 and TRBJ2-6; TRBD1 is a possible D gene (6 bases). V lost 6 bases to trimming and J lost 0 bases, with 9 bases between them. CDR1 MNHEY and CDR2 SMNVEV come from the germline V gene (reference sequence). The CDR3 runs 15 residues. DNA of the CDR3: TGTGCCAGCAGGCGGACAGTCTCTGGGGCCAACGTCCTGACTTTC. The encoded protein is CASRRTVSGANVLTF.

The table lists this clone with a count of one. CDR3 protein: CASSSGTRSTQYF. CDR3 sequence (DNA): TGTGCCAGCAGTTCCGGGACTAGATCTACGCAGTATTTT. V and J are TRBV27 and TRBJ2-3; 8 nucleotides line up with TRBD2. Germline V CDR1 and CDR2: MNHEY, SMNVEV (reference sequence). This CDR3 has 13 amino acids. V lost 4 bases and J lost 8; bases outside the gene matches: 5.

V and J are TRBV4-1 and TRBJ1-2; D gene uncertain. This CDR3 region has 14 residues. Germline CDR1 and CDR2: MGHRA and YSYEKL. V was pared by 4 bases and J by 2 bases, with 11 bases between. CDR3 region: CASSPPAGNYGYTF. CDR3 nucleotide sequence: TGCGCCAGCAGCCCCCCCGCCGGGAACTATGGCTACACCTTC.